The 17 T cell receptor beta chains below were found in one sample sequenced in a study of Ad26.COV2.S vaccination and SARS-CoV-2 variants (dated by TCRdb to the early 2020s). The treatment or condition tag for this specimen amounts to: around 19 received Ad26.COV2.S at low or high dose, single or two shots; roughly five received placebo; per-sample allocation not given. Repertoires of vaccine and placebo recipients were sequenced from samples collected on day 63 after the first injection. The receptor library was made with the immunoSEQ multiplex PCR assay. Held by TCRdb, this immuneACCESS table contains in-frame sequences only and omits some clones. Under half of the omission traces to an unresolved V gene where checked; the cause of the rest is unknown. Within this sample are 350,000 to 450,000 clones, with 70% to 90% of them counted one time only. About 1.9% of the sample is held by the ten biggest clonotypes.

Sequences were derived from peripheral blood, sampled in a trial of Ad26.COV2.S vaccine versus placebo. All receptors come from a person aged 18-60 years who received the Ad26.COV2.S COVID-19 vaccine or a placebo.

DNA of the CDR3: TGCAGCGGCGGGCAGGGAAGGAATGAGCAGTTCTTC. This sequence encodes CSGGQGRNEQFF. The rearrangement links TRBV29-1 to TRBJ2-1; the D gene could be TRBD1 or TRBD2 (5 bases each). This CDR3 region has 12 residues. CDR1 and CDR2 from the germline V gene are SQVTM and ANQGSEA. The ends were cut back, 7 bases at V and 7 bases at J, with 14 bases in the middle.

The chain uses TRBV2 and TRBJ2-4; D is unclear. The germline CDR1 and CDR2 sequences are SNHLY and FYNNEI. The CDR3 is 13 residues long. The CDR3 region is CATSGDHGSGQYF. CDR3 sequence (DNA): TGTGCTACCAGTGGGGATCACGGGTCGGGTCAGTACTTC. Full variable domain (outside the CDR3, taken from reference TRBV2 and TRBJ2-4): EPEVTQTPSHQVTQMGQEVILRCVPISNHLYFYWYRQILGQKVEFLVSFYNNEISEKSEIFDDQFSVERPDGSNFTLKIRSTKLEDSAMYFCATSGDHGSGQYFGAGTRLSVL.

In DNA, the CDR3 is TGTGCCACCAGTGATGCAGCGGGAGGCTCCTACAATGAGCAGTTCTTC. Its translation: CATSDAAGGSYNEQFF. The genes are TRBV24-1 and TRBJ2-1; the match to TRBD2 covers 9 bases. This CDR3 region has 16 residues. Germline CDR1 is KGHDR and CDR2 is SFDVKD. V lost 3 bases and J lost 0; bases outside the gene matches: 2.

The rearrangement links TRBV7-3 to TRBJ2-2; D gene uncertain. CDR1 and CDR2 from the germline V gene are SGHTA and FQGTGA. The CDR3 sequence is 14 residues long. Deletions cut 5 bases from V and 5 bases from J, with 12 bases between. The CDR3 coding sequence is TGTGCCAGCAGCCCGGGTAGCCTGACCGGGGAGCTGTTTTTT. It yields the protein CASSPGSLTGELFF.

This clone has only a few counts. The chain combines TRBV5-1 with TRBJ2-5; TRBD2 is a possible D gene (7 bases). The CDR3 consists of 15 residues. With 3 bases removed from V and 3 bases from J, the gap between germline ends came to 15 bases. Per germline, CDR1 SGHRS and CDR2 YFSETQ. The CDR3 reads CASSSSGRGEETQYF. In DNA, the CDR3 is TGCGCCAGCAGCTCCTCAGGGAGGGGGGAAGAGACCCAGTACTTC.

This chain uses TRBV27 with TRBJ1-5; tentative D call: TRBD1 (6 bases). Per the germline V gene, CDR1 is MNHEY and CDR2 is SMNVEV (reference sequence). The germline V and J ends were trimmed by 3 bases and 6 bases, with 12 bases remaining between them. The CDR3 totals 14 residues. The CDR3 bases are TGTGCCAGCAGTTTTTCCGGGGGCAGTCAGCCCCAGCATTTT. This codes for CASSFSGGSQPQHF.

This chain joins TRBV30 and TRBJ2-1; D gene uncertain. Trimming cost V 1 base and J 1 base, with 2 bases left between them. The CDR3 has 12 residues. Germline-derived CDR1 and CDR2 are GTSNPN and SVGIG (reference sequence). CDR3 sequence reads: CAWSGSYNEQFF. In DNA, the CDR3 is TGTGCCTGGAGTGGGTCCTACAATGAGCAGTTCTTC. Complete variable domain (other parts from reference TRBV30 and TRBJ2-1): SQTIHQWPATLVQPVGSPLSLECTVEGTSNPNLYWYRQAAGRGLQLLFYSVGIGQISSEVPQNLSASRPQDRQFILSSKKLLLSDSGFYLCAWSGSYNEQFFGPGTRLTVL.

The V gene is TRBV9, the J gene TRBJ2-7; tentatively, D is TRBD1 or TRBD2 (5 bases each). Trimming left V 4 bases short and J 3 bases short, with 11 bases between. The CDR3 loop spans 13 amino acids. The germline CDR1 and CDR2 sequences are SGDLS and YYNGEE. The CDR3: CASSPRGDYEQYF. The CDR3 DNA reads TGTGCCAGCAGCCCCCGGGGCGACTACGAGCAGTACTTC.

This rearrangement joins TRBV6-1 to TRBJ1-6; no clear D. The CDR3 has 12 amino acids. Trimming stripped 0 bases from V and 7 bases from J, with 1 base between. Per the germline V gene, CDR1 is MNHNS and CDR2 is SASEGT. The CDR3 spells CASSEANSPLHF. CDR3 DNA sequence: TGTGCCAGCAGTGAAGCCAATTCACCCCTCCACTTT.

The genes are TRBV18 and TRBJ2-1, with TRBD2 matching over 9 bases. The CDR3 length is 14 residues. Germline assignment: CDR1 KGHSH and CDR2 LQKENI. V was pared by 6 bases and J by 3 bases, with 3 bases of the junction left unmatched. CDR3 in amino acids: CASSPTSGYNEQFF. The DNA for the CDR3 is TGTGCCAGCTCGCCGACTAGCGGCTACAATGAGCAGTTCTTC.

The genes are TRBV7-3 and TRBJ2-4, with D possibly TRBD1 on 6 matching bases. The CDR3 consists of 14 residues. CDR1 and CDR2 from the germline V gene are SGHTA and FQGTGA. V was pared by 3 bases and J by 9 bases, with 15 bases between. The CDR3 region has the DNA TGTGCCAGCAGCTTGGACAGACTTGCAAGCATTCAGTACTTC. Translated, it gives CASSLDRLASIQYF.

The chain carries TRBV7-6 and TRBJ1-1; no reliable D call. Trimming pared 1 base from V and 3 bases from J, leaving 12 bases between. CDR1 SGHVS and CDR2 FNYEAQ come from the germline V gene. The CDR3 has 15 amino acids. CDR3 protein: CASSLGRDPHTEAFF. The CDR3 DNA reads as TGTGCCAGCAGCTTAGGGAGGGATCCCCACACTGAAGCTTTCTTT.

This chain connects TRBV10-3 to TRBJ1-1, with 11 bases that match TRBD1. Germline CDR1 and CDR2: ENHRY and SYGVKD. The CDR3 has 13 residues. The J segment lost 8 bases and the V segment lost 6 bases, leaving 5 bases of the junction unmatched. The DNA for the CDR3 is TGTGCCATCAGCGAAAGGACAGGGGGCGAAGCTTTCTTT. It specifies CAISERTGGEAFF.

V is TRBV4-1 and J is TRBJ2-7, with D perhaps TRBD2 (6 bases). V shed 0 bases and J shed 2 bases, with 17 bases lying between them. The CDR3 runs to 17 residues. Germline CDR1 and CDR2: MGHRA and YSYEKL. CDR3 coding DNA: TGCGCCAGCAGCCAAGATGGCAACGGCCGGGGGACCTACGAGCAGTACTTC. It encodes CASSQDGNGRGTYEQYF.

The rearrangement links TRBV15 to TRBJ2-1; 10 nucleotides match TRBD1. The CDR3 has 20 residues. V dropped 0 bases and J dropped 0; count of bases not matched to a gene: 11. The germline CDR1 and CDR2 sequences are LNHNV and YYDKDF (reference sequence). The CDR3 sequence: CATSRDTGQGYSGSYNEQFF. In DNA, the CDR3 is TGTGCCACCAGCAGAGATACGGGACAGGGGTACTCAGGCTCCTACAATGAGCAGTTCTTC.

The rearrangement joins TRBV28 to TRBJ1-2, with 9 positions matching TRBD1. V gave up 8 bases and J gave up 3 bases; unmatched junction bases: 19. CDR3 length: 18 residues. CDR1 and CDR2 from the germline V gene are MDHEN and SYDVKM. In nucleotides, the CDR3 is TGTGCCAGCCACATATCCCCGGGACAGGGCGCGTACCACTATGGCTACACCTTC. Amino acid sequence: CASHISPGQGAYHYGYTF.

This sequence joins TRBV7-3 and TRBJ2-1, with 9 bases lining up with TRBD2. CDR3 length equals 15 residues. Germline-derived CDR1 and CDR2 are SGHTA and FQGTGA. The J segment lost 2 bases and the V segment lost 4 bases, leaving 3 bases of the junction unmatched. DNA for the CDR3: TGTGCCAGCAGCTCGATAGCGGGAGCCTACAATGAGCAGTTCTTC. Its translation is CASSSIAGAYNEQFF.